This is a list of T cell receptor beta chains from one sample in a study of blood T cell repertoires in COVID-19. Produced via immunoSEQ multiplex PCR; TCRdb's table is partial and in-frame only. Of some 290,000 clones in the sample, roughly 90% were seen once. Sequencing was done on a sample of peripheral blood. The source of these receptors is a woman aged 30 to 39 with COVID-19, enrolled during active disease. Each CDR3 is given with its conserved first and last residue. The order of the fields is J gene, D gene, clone size, V gene, CDR3 protein, CDR3 DNA. The D gene is left open where the match is weak. A clone size is listed for some rows: how often the clone was seen (once, few, many), or a class if it is expanded.

TRBJ2-7	-	-	TRBV5-1	CASSLLGLEYEQYF	TGCGCCAGCAGCTTGTTGGGGCTTGAATACGAGCAGTACTTC
TRBJ1-2	TRBD1	once	TRBV19	CASSLTGDYGYTF	TGTGCCAGTAGTCTAACAGGGGACTATGGCTACACCTTC
TRBJ1-2	-	-	TRBV12-2	CASRPDIRHGYTF	TGTGCAAGTCGCCCGGACATTAGGCATGGCTACACCTTC
TRBJ1-2	-	-	TRBV29-1	CSVQTGYGYTF	TGCAGCGTTCAGACAGGCTATGGCTACACCTTC
TRBJ2-7	TRBD1	-	TRBV27	CASSWGVGQGYEQYF	TGTGCCAGCAGTTGGGGGGTGGGACAGGGCTACGAGCAGTACTTC
TRBJ1-6	TRBD1	once	TRBV6-5	CASTQGGLGDSPLHF	TGTGCCAGCACACAAGGGGGCCTCGGGGATTCACCCCTCCACTTT
TRBJ1-1	-	-	TRBV7-8	CASSLAGRGYTEAFF	TGTGCCAGCAGCTTAGCGGGTAGGGGGTACACTGAAGCTTTCTTT
TRBJ1-1	-	-	TRBV28	CASRQGGANTEAFF	TGTGCCAGCAGACAGGGCGGCGCGAACACTGAAGCTTTCTTT
TRBJ2-2	TRBD1	-	TRBV23-1	CVSSQCRGQGSGELFF	TGCGTCAGCAGTCAATGTAGGGGACAGGGGAGCGGGGAGCTGTTTTTT
TRBJ1-2	-	-	TRBV4-2	CASSQEGDYGYTF	TGTGCCAGCAGCCAAGAAGGGGACTATGGCTACACCTTC
TRBJ1-5	TRBD1	-	TRBV15	CATSRRTGGEQPQHF	TGTGCCACCAGCAGACGCACAGGGGGCGAACAGCCCCAGCATTTT
TRBJ1-2	-	-	TRBV19	CASSPQGSRDYGYTF	TGTGCCAGTAGTCCCCAGGGGAGTAGGGACTATGGCTACACCTTC
TRBJ1-2	-	once	TRBV2	CASSENRENYGYTF	TGTGCCAGCAGTGAAAACAGGGAAAACTATGGCTACACCTTC
TRBJ1-1	TRBD1	-	TRBV5-5	CASSVDRGLSTEAFF	TGTGCCAGCAGCGTGGACAGGGGGCTTAGTACTGAAGCTTTCTTT
TRBJ1-5	-	few	TRBV28	CASRPQGLGNQPQHF	TGTGCCAGCAGACCGCAGGGGTTGGGCAATCAGCCCCAGCATTTT
TRBJ2-5	-	-	TRBV20-1	CSATRGETQYF	TGCAGTGCTACCAGGGGAGAGACCCAGTACTTC
TRBJ1-1	-	-	TRBV6-5	CASSVMGLTEAFF	TGTGCCAGCAGCGTAATGGGCCTAACTGAAGCTTTCTTT